A single sample is the source of the 8 T cell receptor beta chains below, sequenced in a study of CD8+CD57+ T cells in acquired aplastic anemia. Profiling of TCR beta VDJ combinations and CDR3 sequences used genomic DNA as template. TCRdb redid the calling of the reads with MiXCR, one entry per CDR3 protein. Found here are some 120,000 distinct CDR3 sequences, 48% of them singletons; the top ten hold 2% to 3%. Material for sequencing was sorted CD4+, CD8+, or CD8+CD57+ T cells (not recorded which) from PBMCs. All receptors come from a human donor in good health, serving as a control.

The rearrangement joins TRBV6-1 to TRBJ1-5, with 9 positions matching TRBD1. The CDR3 is 14 amino acids. Germline CDR1 is MNHNS and CDR2 is SASEGT. After removal of 10 bases from V and 1 base from J, the junction contained 5 bases not matched to a gene. The DNA for the CDR3 is TGTGCCACCTGGGGACAGGGCAGCAATCAGCCCCAGCATTTT. The encoded protein is CATWGQGSNQPQHF.

The rearrangement joins TRBV15 to TRBJ1-5, with D hard to call. V lost 6 bases and J lost 1, with 19 bases in between. Per the germline V gene, CDR1 is LNHNV and CDR2 is YYDKDF (reference sequence). This CDR3 comprises 17 residues. The CDR3 region is CATSPESPGSSNQPQHF. The CDR3 bases are TGTGCCACCAGTCCCGAATCTCCGGGAAGCAGCAATCAGCCCCAGCATTTT.

This clonotype was seen ten or more times. J is TRBJ2-3 and V is TRBV20-1; D ambiguous. Germline CDR1 is DFQATT and CDR2 is SNEGSKA (reference sequence). V was shortened by 1 base and J by 1 base, with 21 bases between the two germline ends. The CDR3 sequence is 18 residues long. CDR3 residues: CSARAIKGAQWGTDTQYF. In DNA form, the CDR3 reads TGCAGTGCTAGAGCCATCAAAGGCGCTCAGTGGGGCACAGATACGCAGTATTTT.

This clonotype was seen many times. The chain recombines TRBV5-1 with TRBJ2-6; 7 bases fit TRBD2. V was clipped by 4 bases and J by 0 bases; unmatched bases: 7. The CDR3 length is 17 residues. Germline V lookup: CDR1 SGHRS, CDR2 YFSETQ. As DNA, the CDR3 is TGCGCCAGCAGCGAGCGGGGACGGCACTCTGGGGCCAACGTCCTGACTTTC. It specifies CASSERGRHSGANVLTF.

V usage is TRBV2 and J usage is TRBJ1-4, with 10 bases identical to TRBD1. The V gene end was trimmed by 4 bases and the J gene end by 6 bases; junction bases not matched to a gene: 5. The CDR3 sequence is 15 residues long. Germline V gene data show CDR1 as SNHLY and CDR2 as FYNNEI. CDR3 nucleotide sequence: TGTGCCAGCAGTGGAAGGGGACAGGGGCATGAAAAACTGTTTTTT. It specifies CASSGRGQGHEKLFF. Looking up the rest from reference TRBV2 and TRBJ1-4 gives the full variable domain: EPEVTQTPSHQVTQMGQEVILRCVPISNHLYFYWYRQILGQKVEFLVSFYNNEISEKSEIFDDQFSVERPDGSNFTLKIRSTKLEDSAMYFCASSGRGQGHEKLFFGSGTQLSVL.

Details on this clonotype: Lacking the conserved final phenylalanine or tryptophan, this CDR3 likely reflects a read error. The rearrangement links TRBV27 to TRBJ1-5; no clear D gene. V lost 8 bases, J lost 5 bases, and 13 bases lay in between. CDR3 size: 13 residues. Germline V gene sequence: CDR1 MNHEY, CDR2 SMNVEV (reference sequence). The CDR3 DNA follows: TGTGCCAGCGGTCCCTACAGAGATCAGCCCCAGCATTTG. Protein: CASGPYRDQPQHL.

This clonotype came up once. This rearrangement joins TRBV5-1 to TRBJ2-1, with 9 nucleotides matching TRBD1. J lost 10 bases, V lost 4 bases, and 6 bases had no gene match. Germline CDR1 is SGHRS and CDR2 is YFSETQ. The CDR3 is 13 amino acids. CDR3 bases: TGCGCCAGCAGCCGGGGACAGGGAGGCGAGCAGTTCTTC. Translation gives CASSRGQGGEQFF.

This chain uses TRBV19 with TRBJ1-5, with D maybe TRBD1 (5 bases). This CDR3 is 15 amino acids long. Between the trimmed V and J ends, which lost 1 base and 2 bases, there was a span of 9 bases. CDR1 is LNHDA, CDR2 SQIVND, per germline (reference sequence). CDR3 coding DNA: TGTGCCAGTAGTATAGGCGGGGCGGGCAATCAGCCCCAGCATTTT. It encodes CASSIGGAGNQPQHF.